This paragraph reports one T cell receptor beta chain. TCRdb keeps only in-frame clones here, not all; method: immunoSEQ multiplex PCR. The table has around 76,000 clones, 86% seen once. The sample originates from a study of OX40 agonist ivuxolimab in advanced cancers. In the study overall: Dose-escalation patients had hepatocellular carcinoma, melanoma, renal cell or head and neck cancer. Among those enrolled, mean age was around 60 years (range 23 to 79) and about 79% were male.

V lost 8 bases, J lost 0 bases, and 12 bases lay in between. This CDR3 has 14 amino acids. Germline V gene data show CDR1 as SNHLY and CDR2 as FYNNEI. This specimen consisted of CD4+ or CD8+ T cells sorted from blood, obtained in a trial of the OX40 agonist ivuxolimab. The TCR was taken from an adult with an advanced solid tumor such as melanoma, head and neck, liver or kidney cancer. The rearrangement uses TRBV2 and TRBJ2-3; maybe TRBD1 (5 bases). The CDR3 DNA is TGTGCCAGCGAAGAAAACAGGAGCACAGATACGCAGTATTTT. It translates to CASEENRSTDTQYF.